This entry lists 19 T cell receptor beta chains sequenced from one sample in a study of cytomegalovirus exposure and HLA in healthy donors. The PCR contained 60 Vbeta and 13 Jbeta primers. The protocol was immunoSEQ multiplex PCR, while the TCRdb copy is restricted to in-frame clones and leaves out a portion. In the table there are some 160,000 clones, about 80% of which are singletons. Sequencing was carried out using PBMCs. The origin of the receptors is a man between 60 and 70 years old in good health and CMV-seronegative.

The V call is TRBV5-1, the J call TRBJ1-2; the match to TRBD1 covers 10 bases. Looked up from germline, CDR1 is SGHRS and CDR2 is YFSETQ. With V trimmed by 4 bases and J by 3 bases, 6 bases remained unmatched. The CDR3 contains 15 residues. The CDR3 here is CASSLDRGQDYGYTF. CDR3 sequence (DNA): TGCGCCAGCAGCCTCGACAGGGGGCAGGACTATGGCTACACCTTC.

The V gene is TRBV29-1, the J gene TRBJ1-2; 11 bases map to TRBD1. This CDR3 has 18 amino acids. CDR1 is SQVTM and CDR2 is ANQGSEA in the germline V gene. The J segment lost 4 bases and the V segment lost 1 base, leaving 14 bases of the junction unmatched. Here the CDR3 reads CSVEAPPPGQGVLYGYTF. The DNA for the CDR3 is TGCAGCGTTGAAGCTCCACCGCCGGGACAGGGGGTGCTCTATGGCTACACCTTC.

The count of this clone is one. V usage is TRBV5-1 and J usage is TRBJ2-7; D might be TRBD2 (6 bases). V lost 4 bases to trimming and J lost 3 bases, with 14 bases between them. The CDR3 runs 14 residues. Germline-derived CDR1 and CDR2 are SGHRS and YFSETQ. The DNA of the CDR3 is TGCGCCAGCAGCCGCGGGACCGTCGTCTACGAGCAGTACTTC. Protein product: CASSRGTVVYEQYF. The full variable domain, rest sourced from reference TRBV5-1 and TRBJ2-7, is KAGVTQTPRYLIKTRGQQVTLSCSPISGHRSVSWYQQTPGQGLQFLFEYFSETQRNKGNFPGRFSGRQFSNSRSEMNVSTLELGDSALYLCASSRGTVVYEQYFGPGTRLTVT.

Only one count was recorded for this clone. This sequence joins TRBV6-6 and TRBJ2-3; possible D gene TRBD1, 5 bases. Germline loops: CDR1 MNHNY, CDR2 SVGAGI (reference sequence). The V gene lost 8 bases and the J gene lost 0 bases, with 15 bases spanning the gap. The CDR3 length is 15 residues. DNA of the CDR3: TGTGCCAGCCGCCAGACTGGGGCTAGCACAGATACGCAGTATTTT. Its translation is CASRQTGASTDTQYF.

The CDR3 sequence is CASSMKQAYEQYF. The CDR3 DNA sequence: TGTGCCAGCTCCATGAAACAAGCCTACGAGCAGTACTTC. The chain employs TRBV18 and TRBJ2-7; D gene unclear. Trimming took off 6 bases at V and 2 bases at J, with 11 bases between the two ends. The CDR3 totals 13 residues. Germline V gene lookup returns CDR1 KGHSH and CDR2 LQKENI.

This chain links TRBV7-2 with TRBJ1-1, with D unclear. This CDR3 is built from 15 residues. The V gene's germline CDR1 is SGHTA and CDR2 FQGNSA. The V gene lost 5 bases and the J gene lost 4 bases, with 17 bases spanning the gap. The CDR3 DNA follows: TGTGCCAGCAGCGGTTCAGGAATTCTTGGCACTGAAGCTTTCTTT. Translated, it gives CASSGSGILGTEAFF.

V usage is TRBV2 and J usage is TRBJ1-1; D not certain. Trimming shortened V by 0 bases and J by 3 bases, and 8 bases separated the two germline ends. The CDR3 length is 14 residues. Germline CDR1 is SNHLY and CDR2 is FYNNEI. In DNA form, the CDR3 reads TGTGCCAGCAGTGAAGCCGCGGAGTACACTGAAGCTTTCTTT. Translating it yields CASSEAAEYTEAFF. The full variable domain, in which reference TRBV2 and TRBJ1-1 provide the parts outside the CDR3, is EPEVTQTPSHQVTQMGQEVILRCVPISNHLYFYWYRQILGQKVEFLVSFYNNEISEKSEIFDDQFSVERPDGSNFTLKIRSTKLEDSAMYFCASSEAAEYTEAFFGQGTRLTVV.

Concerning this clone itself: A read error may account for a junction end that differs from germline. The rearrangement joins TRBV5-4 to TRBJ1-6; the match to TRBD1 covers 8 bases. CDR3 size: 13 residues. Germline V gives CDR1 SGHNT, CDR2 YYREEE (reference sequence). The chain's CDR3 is CASSSQNRGDEDF. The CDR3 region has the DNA TGTGCCAGCAGCTCCCAAAACAGGGGGGATGAAGACTTT. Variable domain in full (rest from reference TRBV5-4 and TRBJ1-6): ETGVTQSPTHLIKTRGQQVTLRCSSQSGHNTVSWYQQALGQGPQFIFQYYREEENGRGNFPPRFSGLQFPNYSSELNVNALELDDSALYLCASSSQNRGDEDFGNGTRLTVT.

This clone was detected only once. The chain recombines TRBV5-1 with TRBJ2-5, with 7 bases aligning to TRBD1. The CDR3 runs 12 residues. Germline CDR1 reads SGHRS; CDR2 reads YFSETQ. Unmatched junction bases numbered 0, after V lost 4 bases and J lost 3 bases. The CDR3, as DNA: TGCGCCAGCAGCCAGGGGGAAGAGACCCAGTACTTC. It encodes CASSQGEETQYF.

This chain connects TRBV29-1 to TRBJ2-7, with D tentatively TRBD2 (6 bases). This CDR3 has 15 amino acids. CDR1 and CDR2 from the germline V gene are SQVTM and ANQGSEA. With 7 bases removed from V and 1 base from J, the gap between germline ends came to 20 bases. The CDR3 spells CSGLSAEGPSYEQYF. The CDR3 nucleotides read TGCAGCGGACTCAGCGCGGAGGGGCCTTCCTACGAGCAGTACTTC.

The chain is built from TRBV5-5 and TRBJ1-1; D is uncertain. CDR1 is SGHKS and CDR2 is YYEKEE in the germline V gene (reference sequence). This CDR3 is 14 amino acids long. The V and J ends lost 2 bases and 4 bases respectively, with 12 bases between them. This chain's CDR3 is CASSFVGSSTEAFF. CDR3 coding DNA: TGTGCCAGCAGCTTTGTTGGTTCGAGCACTGAAGCTTTCTTT.

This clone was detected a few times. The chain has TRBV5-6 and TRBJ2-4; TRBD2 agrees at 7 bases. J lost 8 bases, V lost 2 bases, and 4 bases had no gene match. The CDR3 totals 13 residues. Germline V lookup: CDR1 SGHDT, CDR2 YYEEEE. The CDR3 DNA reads TGTGCCAGCAGCTTTGTGGGGGGGGACATTCAGTACTTC. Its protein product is CASSFVGGDIQYF.

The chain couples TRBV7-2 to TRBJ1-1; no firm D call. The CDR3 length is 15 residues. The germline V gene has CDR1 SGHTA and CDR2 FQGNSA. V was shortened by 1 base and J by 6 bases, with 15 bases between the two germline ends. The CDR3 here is CASSLVRGSTAEAFF. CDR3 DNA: TGTGCCAGCAGCTTAGTTCGGGGTTCAACCGCTGAAGCTTTCTTT. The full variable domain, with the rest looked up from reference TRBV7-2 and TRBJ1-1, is GAGVSQSPSNKVTEKGKDVELRCDPISGHTALYWYRQSLGQGLEFLIYFQGNSAPDKSGLPSDRFSAERTGGSVSTLTIQRTQQEDSAVYLCASSLVRGSTAEAFFGQGTRLTVV.

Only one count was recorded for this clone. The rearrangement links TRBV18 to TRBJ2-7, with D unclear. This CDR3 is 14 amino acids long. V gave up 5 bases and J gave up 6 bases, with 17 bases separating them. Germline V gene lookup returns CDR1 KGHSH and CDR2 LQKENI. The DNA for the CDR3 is TGTGCCAGCTCAGGAAAACGCGGTGGTTTCGAGCAGTACTTC. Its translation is CASSGKRGGFEQYF. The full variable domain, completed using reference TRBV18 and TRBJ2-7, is NAGVMQNPRHLVRRRGQEARLRCSPMKGHSHVYWYRQLPEEGLKFMVYLQKENIIDESGMPKERFSAEFPKEGPSILRIQQVVRGDSAAYFCASSGKRGGFEQYFGPGTRLTVT.

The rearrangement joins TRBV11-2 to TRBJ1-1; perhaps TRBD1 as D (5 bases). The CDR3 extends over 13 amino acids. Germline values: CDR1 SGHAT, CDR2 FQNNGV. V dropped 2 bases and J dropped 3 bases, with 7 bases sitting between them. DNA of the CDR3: TGTGCCAGCAGCTTATTCAGGGACACTGAAGCTTTCTTT. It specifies CASSLFRDTEAFF.

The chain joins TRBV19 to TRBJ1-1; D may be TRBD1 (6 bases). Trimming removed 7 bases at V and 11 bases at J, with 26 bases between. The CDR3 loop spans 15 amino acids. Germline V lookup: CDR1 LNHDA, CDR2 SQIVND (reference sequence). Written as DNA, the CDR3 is TGTGCCAGTATCAAATCGGGGGGGGCGGTAACGACGGCTTTCTTT. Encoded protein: CASIKSGGAVTTAFF.

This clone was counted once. The DNA for the CDR3 is TGTGCCAGCTCACTATACCAGGGGGCGGGTCAGCCCCAGCATTTT. It translates to CASSLYQGAGQPQHF. The V call is TRBV18, the J call TRBJ1-5; TRBD1 aligns across 8 bases. Germline values: CDR1 KGHSH, CDR2 LQKENI. Unmatched junction bases numbered 8, after V lost 4 bases and J lost 6 bases. The CDR3 loop spans 15 amino acids.

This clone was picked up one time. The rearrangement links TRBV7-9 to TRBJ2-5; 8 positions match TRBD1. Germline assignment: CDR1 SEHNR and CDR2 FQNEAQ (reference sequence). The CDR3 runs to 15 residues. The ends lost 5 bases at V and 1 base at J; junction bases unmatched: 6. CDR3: CASSKRQGFQETQYF. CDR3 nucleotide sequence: TGTGCCAGCAGCAAAAGACAGGGGTTCCAAGAGACCCAGTACTTC.

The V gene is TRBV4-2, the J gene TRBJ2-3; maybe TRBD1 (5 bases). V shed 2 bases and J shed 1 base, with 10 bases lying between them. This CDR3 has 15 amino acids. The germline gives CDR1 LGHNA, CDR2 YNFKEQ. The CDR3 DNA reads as TGTGCCAGCAGCCAAACCCAGGGCCGCACAGATACGCAGTATTTT. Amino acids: CASSQTQGRTDTQYF.